A single sample is the source of the 19 T cell receptor beta chains below, sequenced in a study of cytomegalovirus exposure and HLA in healthy donors. PCR used 60 Vbeta primers and 13 Jbeta primers. Here immunoSEQ multiplex PCR was the method, and the copy in TCRdb shows in-frame clones only, minus some. This repertoire includes roughly 190,000 clones. Specimen: PBMCs. The origin of the receptors is a man between 25 and 39 years old in good health and CMV-seronegative.

J is TRBJ1-5 and V is TRBV29-1; 7 bases fit TRBD1. Germline CDR1 SQVTM, CDR2 ANQGSEA. This CDR3 is 13 amino acids long. The trim removed 3 bases at V and 4 bases at J, leaving 3 bases unmatched. The CDR3 nucleotides are TGCAGCGTTGACCAGGGGGTAAATCAGCCCCAGCATTTT. It yields the protein CSVDQGVNQPQHF. Variable domain in full (rest from reference TRBV29-1 and TRBJ1-5): SAVISQKPSRDICQRGTSLTIQCQVDSQVTMMFWYRQQPGQSLTLIATANQGSEATYESGFVIDKFPISRPNLTFSTLTVSNMSPEDSSIYLCSVDQGVNQPQHFGDGTRLSIL.

The rearrangement links TRBV4-2 to TRBJ2-2; D may be TRBD2 (6 bases). Germline V CDR1 and CDR2: LGHNA, YNFKEQ. The CDR3 consists of 16 residues. V was shortened by 2 bases and J by 4 bases, with 14 bases between the two germline ends. The CDR3 region is CASSQTTSSGTGELFF. The CDR3 DNA sequence: TGTGCCAGCAGCCAAACTACTAGCAGTGGCACCGGGGAGCTGTTTTTT.

The V call is TRBV7-2, the J call TRBJ2-3, with TRBD2 matching 9 bases. From germline, CDR1 is SGHTA and CDR2 FQGNSA. This CDR3 spans 15 amino acids. V shed 6 bases, J shed 0 bases, and the junction held 4 bases outside the gene matches. The CDR3 DNA is TGTGCCAGCAGATTTACTAGCGGGAGCACAGATACGCAGTATTTT. It specifies CASRFTSGSTDTQYF. Looking up the rest from reference TRBV7-2 and TRBJ2-3 gives the full variable domain: GAGVSQSPSNKVTEKGKDVELRCDPISGHTALYWYRQSLGQGLEFLIYFQGNSAPDKSGLPSDRFSAERTGGSVSTLTIQRTQQEDSAVYLCASRFTSGSTDTQYFGPGTRLTVL.

V gene TRBV5-1 combines with J gene TRBJ2-5; 7 nucleotides align to TRBD2. V shed 0 bases, J shed 1 base, and the junction held 3 bases outside the gene matches. Germline lookup yields CDR1 SGHRS and CDR2 YFSETQ. This CDR3 contains 15 residues. The CDR3 spells CASSLGGGSQETQYF. The CDR3 DNA reads TGCGCCAGCAGCTTGGGTGGCGGGAGCCAAGAGACCCAGTACTTC.

The V and J genes are TRBV5-1 and TRBJ2-3; D is perhaps TRBD2 (5 bases). Germline V gene sequence: CDR1 SGHRS, CDR2 YFSETQ. CDR3 length: 17 residues. With 0 bases removed from V and 3 bases from J, the gap between germline ends came to 17 bases. The CDR3 DNA follows: TGCGCCAGCAGCTTGGGCCGGCGGACTGACCCTACAGATACGCAGTATTTT. Translated: CASSLGRRTDPTDTQYF.

V usage is TRBV25-1 and J usage is TRBJ2-1; 7 bases map to TRBD1. Looked up from germline, CDR1 is MGHDK and CDR2 is SYGVNS. Unmatched junction bases numbered 11, after V lost 3 bases and J lost 6 bases. The CDR3 runs 16 residues. CDR3 DNA sequence: TGTGCCAGCAGTGATTATCGGACAGGTTCCGGCAATGAGCAGTTCTTC. Protein product: CASSDYRTGSGNEQFF.

The gene calls are TRBV6-4 and TRBJ2-2; D is perhaps TRBD2 (6 bases). The length of the CDR3 is 16 residues. Trimming cost V 4 bases and J 0 bases, with 12 bases left between them. Per germline, CDR1 MRHNA and CDR2 SNTAGT. CDR3 in DNA: TGTGCCAGCAGTGCCTTTAGCGGTCCGAACACCGGGGAGCTGTTTTTT. The encoded protein is CASSAFSGPNTGELFF.

V usage is TRBV12-5 and J usage is TRBJ2-5; 14 positions agree with TRBD2. Germline V CDR1 and CDR2: LGHNT, FRNRAP. The CDR3 is made up of 17 amino acids. The V and J ends lost 3 bases and 5 bases, in that order; junction bases with no gene match: 8. CDR3 in DNA: TGTGCTAGTGGTTTAAGTACTCGGACTAGCGGGGGGGAGACCCAGTACTTC. Translation gives CASGLSTRTSGGETQYF.

This chain connects TRBV9 to TRBJ2-2, with D perhaps matching TRBD1 (6 bases). The V end was cut by 1 base, the J end by 5 bases, with 12 bases between. This CDR3 is 15 amino acids long. Germline V CDR1 and CDR2: SGDLS, YYNGEE. CDR3 DNA sequence: TGTGCCAGCAGCGTAATCGGACAGAGAACCGGGGAGCTGTTTTTT. It is translated as CASSVIGQRTGELFF.

The chain carries TRBV4-1 and TRBJ1-6; 9 bases are shared with TRBD1. The germline gives CDR1 MGHRA, CDR2 YSYEKL. The V and J ends lost 2 bases and 7 bases, in that order; junction bases with no gene match: 3. This CDR3 comprises 15 residues. The CDR3 nucleotides read TGCGCCAGCAGCCAATGGACAGGGGTGAATTCACCCCTCCACTTT. Its translation is CASSQWTGVNSPLHF.

This chain connects TRBV15 to TRBJ2-7; possible D gene TRBD1, 8 bases. Germline loops: CDR1 LNHNV, CDR2 YYDKDF (reference sequence). The CDR3 loop spans 15 amino acids. V gave up 3 bases and J gave up 5 bases, with 17 bases separating them. CDR3 in DNA: TGTGCCACCAGCAGGGCTGGACAGGGAGGGAACGAGCAGTACTTC. Amino acids: CATSRAGQGGNEQYF.

V and J are TRBV2 and TRBJ2-1, with 13 bases matching TRBD2. CDR3 length: 14 residues. Germline CDR1 SNHLY, CDR2 FYNNEI. J gave up 9 bases and V 9 bases, and 8 bases lay outside the gene matches. The CDR3 protein is CARGLAGVSIEQFF. In DNA, the CDR3 is TGTGCCAGAGGACTAGCGGGGGTGAGCATTGAGCAGTTCTTC.

This rearrangement joins TRBV10-2 to TRBJ1-1; D not certain. V was clipped by 0 bases and J by 3 bases, with 5 bases between them. The CDR3 spans 13 residues. From germline, CDR1 is WSHSY and CDR2 SAAADI. CDR3 nucleotide sequence: TGCGCCAGCAGTGAGTCGGAGGACACTGAAGCTTTCTTT. This translates into CASSESEDTEAFF.

J is TRBJ1-4 and V is TRBV5-1; D perhaps matches TRBD1 (5 bases). V was clipped by 4 bases and J by 8 bases, with 18 bases between them. Germline V lookup: CDR1 SGHRS, CDR2 YFSETQ. The CDR3 is 15 amino acids. The CDR3 is CASSADGGGGEKLFF. The CDR3 nucleotides read TGCGCCAGCAGCGCGGACGGCGGGGGAGGGGAAAAACTGTTTTTT.

The chain joins TRBV2 to TRBJ1-5, with D perhaps matching TRBD1 (5 bases). Germline V lookup: CDR1 SNHLY, CDR2 FYNNEI. Trimming left V 3 bases short and J 7 bases short, with 10 bases between. The CDR3 extends over 13 amino acids. CDR3 bases: TGTGCCAGCAGTGAGCTAGGGGCGCAGCCCCAGCATTTT. This gives the protein CASSELGAQPQHF.

The genes are TRBV19 and TRBJ1-6, with 7 bases lining up with TRBD1. V shed 5 bases and J 4 bases; nucleotides not matched to a gene: 11. The length of the CDR3 is 17 residues. Germline V gene data show CDR1 as LNHDA and CDR2 as SQIVND (reference sequence). The CDR3 sequence: CASSLPPGQSYNSPLHF. DNA for the CDR3: TGTGCCAGTAGTCTTCCCCCGGGACAGAGTTATAATTCACCCCTCCACTTT.

The V gene is TRBV6-4, the J gene TRBJ2-3; 10 bases map to TRBD2. The CDR3 is 14 amino acids. Germline CDR1 reads MRHNA; CDR2 reads SNTAGT. With V trimmed by 5 bases and J by 5 bases, 4 bases remained unmatched. In DNA, the CDR3 is TGTGCCAGCAGTAGCGGGGGGGACGGAGATACGCAGTATTTT. This translates into CASSSGGDGDTQYF.

The V and J genes are TRBV2 and TRBJ2-3, with D tentatively TRBD2 (6 bases). This CDR3 is 15 amino acids long. Germline V CDR1 and CDR2: SNHLY, FYNNEI. V dropped 3 bases and J dropped 8 bases, with 18 bases sitting between them. As DNA, the CDR3 is TGTGCCAGCAGTGACGGGAGAACCATACGGGGTACGCAGTATTTT. Amino acid sequence: CASSDGRTIRGTQYF.

J is TRBJ1-2 and V is TRBV11-2; 7 bases are shared with TRBD1. CDR1 is SGHAT, CDR2 FQNNGV, per germline. Unmatched junction bases numbered 9, after V lost 5 bases and J lost 0 bases. This CDR3 region has 16 residues. The CDR3 is CASSLLGTVANYGYTF. In DNA form, the CDR3 reads TGTGCCAGCAGCCTACTAGGGACAGTAGCTAACTATGGCTACACCTTC.